Listed below are T cell receptor beta chains from one sample, sequenced in a study of T cell changes during pregnancy in multiple sclerosis. Profiling relied on immunoSEQ multiplex PCR, and the TCRdb table lists in-frame clones only, not all of them. The sample shows around 40,000 clones, 92% of them seen only once. The sequenced sample was CD8+ T cells from peripheral blood mononuclear cells, obtained before pregnancy. The receptor set was obtained from a female donor with multiple sclerosis, enrolled in a pregnancy study. Each CDR3 is given without its conserved first and last residue.

V gene	CDR3 protein
TRBV4-1	ASSQGTSELYGYT
TRBV6-5	ASSFVGLAGYEQY
TRBV19	ASSFGRGRGGYT
TRBV11-2	ASSKAGTANNEQF
TRBV9	ASSPKIQGEKLF
TRBV5-5	ASSQGLAGGHRVYNEQF
TRBV5-1	ASSLYRTYNSPLH
TRBV6-1	ASSVGAGDEQY
TRBV6-4	ASSGSDTDTQY
TRBV28	ASSHIRTGLTEAF
TRBV29-1	SGAEAGELF
TRBV28	ASQTSGWIDEQF
TRBV30	AWSRLGLGEGGELF
TRBV6-5	ASSVTVNTEAF
TRBV6-6	ASSSGTVYNEQF
TRBV7-9	ASTRTSGENYNEQF
TRBV6-5	ASSNPLGGNQPQH
TRBV27	ASISAGGRNNEQF
TRBV4-1	ASSRMLWGGADGELF
TRBV7-2	ASSFLYEQY
TRBV28	ASRPTDFNYGYT
TRBV18	ASSPGHLNTEAF
TRBV11-2	ASSLVSVTYEQY
TRBV27	ASSPTTDRGGRGYT
TRBV7-6	ASSSLKPGLAGERSYNEQF
TRBV11-3	ASSLSGAGLTEAF
TRBV11-2	ASSTRDSKNTEAF
TRBV28	ASSEPGQGFSGNQPQH
TRBV9	ASSVGGQGGDEQF
TRBV6-4	ASSDPSGTGGSYSNQPQH
TRBV2	ASSEELLAYEQY
TRBV7-9	ASSSLAEGYNEQF
TRBV6-1	ASTPGDSNQPQH
TRBV4-2	ASSLGTSGGRANEQF
TRBV9	ASSYGTVYNEQF
TRBV9	ASSVDGGPDYGYT
TRBV27	ASSLSQQGDEKLF
TRBV19	ASSIGLAGYNEQF
TRBV6-6	ASSYESGGADTQY
TRBV4-1	ASSGREGSYEQY
TRBV6-4	ASSDGTSGGSTDTQY
TRBV7-9	ASSPSSGGPDTQY
TRBV6-5	ASSYSEGNAPGELF
TRBV29-1	SVLPPSAYYNEQF
TRBV5-6	ASSRGGTGELF
TRBV6-5	ASSYSGRYNEQF
TRBV10-1	ASIPTRGGYGYT
TRBV6-5	ASSYVSSSYNSPLH
TRBV27	ASSLFQVKTGDTEAF
TRBV6-5	ASSWTVNTEAF
TRBV4-1	ASSQFYRGNTEAF
TRBV4-1	ASSGAMGPGEEQF
TRBV2	ASTQGSGIEQF
TRBV7-9	ASSLGQNQPQH